This T cell receptor beta chain was recovered during a study of breast tumors, draining lymph nodes, adjacent tissues. TCRdb analysed the multiplex PCR reads with MiXCR anew, one entry per CDR3 protein. Of about 14,000 distinct CDR3 sequences listed, roughly 50% are singletons. The trim removed 10 bases at V and 4 bases at J, leaving 4 bases unmatched. The CDR3 length is 13 residues. In germline, CDR1 is KGHDR, CDR2 SFDVKD. With respect to this clonotype: Its antigen is not known.

General study results and limits: Tumor TCR diversity was below lymph nodes but above nontumor tissue. That most tumor T cells come from lymph nodes remained unproven. Most tumor T cells seemingly derive from lymph node, then expand in tumor.

The chain has TRBV24-1 and TRBJ2-1; 9 nucleotides line up with TRBD1. The material sequenced was tumor-adjacent breast tissue. This TCR was sampled from a female donor with breast cancer. Some clones in this sample may be carry-over from other donors' samples. CDR3: CATGQGDYNEQFF. The CDR3 nucleotides read TGTGCCACGGGACAGGGTGATTACAATGAGCAGTTCTTC.